The 5 T cell receptor beta chains reported below all come from one sample, sequenced in a study of cytomegalovirus exposure and HLA in healthy donors (dated by TCRdb to 2016 to 2017). Receptor libraries were prepared by the immunoSEQ multiplex PCR assay. TCRdb re-hosts the immuneACCESS table, in-frame sequences only. Its copies lack some clones; in the studies checked, an unresolved V gene accounts for under half of them, and the cause for the rest is not known. The sample table lists 200,000 or so clones, more than 65% of them with a count of one. The top ten constitute about an eighth of the sample. Sequenced input: PBMCs. The receptors were sampled from a young woman in good health and CMV-seropositive.

In its sample, this clone was seen a few times. The chain carries TRBV20-1 and TRBJ2-7, with D possibly matching TRBD2 (6 bases). The V and J ends lost 2 bases and 11 bases respectively, with 10 bases between them. This CDR3 comprises 10 residues. CDR1 and CDR2 from the germline V gene are DFQATT and SNEGSKA (reference sequence). The CDR3 sequence is CSARRDLEYF. CDR3 DNA sequence: TGCAGTGCTAGAAGGGACTTGGAGTACTTC.

This clone was counted only a few times. V usage is TRBV29-1 and J usage is TRBJ2-2; 8 nucleotides match TRBD1. Trimming at V came to 8 bases and at J to 5 bases, leaving 4 bases not matched to a gene. Germline CDR1 reads SQVTM; CDR2 reads ANQGSEA. The CDR3 consists of 12 residues. CDR3 sequence reads: CSTTGVTGELFF. CDR3 DNA sequence: TGCAGCACGACAGGGGTAACCGGGGAGCTGTTTTTT.

The sample holds a few counts of this clone. The V call is TRBV5-1, the J call TRBJ1-5; D uncertain. In germline, CDR1 is SGHRS, CDR2 YFSETQ. The V end lost 0 bases, the J end lost 9 bases, and 10 bases lay between the germline ends. This CDR3 comprises 13 residues. In DNA form, the CDR3 reads TGCGCCAGCAGCTTGGGGGCGTTGGGGCCCCAGCATTTT. Amino acids: CASSLGALGPQHF.

The CDR3, as DNA: TGTGCCTGGAGTGGTGAAGGGAGGGCAGATACGCAGTATTTT. As protein: CAWSGEGRADTQYF. The chain employs TRBV30 and TRBJ2-3, with TRBD2 matching 7 bases. CDR3 length equals 14 residues. V gave up 1 base and J gave up 4 bases; unmatched junction bases: 5. The germline V gene encodes CDR1 GTSNPN and CDR2 SVGIG (reference sequence).

This clone was seen only once. The V gene is TRBV19, the J gene TRBJ2-1; the D gene is possibly TRBD1 (6 bases). Germline values: CDR1 LNHDA, CDR2 SQIVND (reference sequence). The CDR3 sequence is 13 residues long. The ends were cut back, 1 base at V and 7 bases at J, with 8 bases in the middle. The CDR3 loop reads CASSIGTENEQFF. DNA for the CDR3: TGTGCCAGTAGTATAGGGACAGAGAATGAGCAGTTCTTC.